This T cell receptor beta chain was retrieved from a study of blood T cell repertoires in COVID-19. Across the whole study: T cells, B-cell-depleted T cells, or PBMCs supplied cDNA or gDNA.

In the original analysis: By means of reference gene primer amplification, nucleated cell counts were estimated. Repertoires were generated with immunoSEQ multiplex PCR, while TCRdb's copy carries only in-frame clones and drops some. V and J calls and clone size are given by that table; D and trimming were obtained from the DNA. The sample yields about 210,000 clones, roughly 86% seen once. The TCR originated in a woman in her thirties or forties with acute or convalescent COVID-19. Material for sequencing was peripheral blood.

The CDR3 region is CASSLRGTSGGLSTDTQYF. CDR3 nucleotide sequence: TGTGCCAGCAGCTTAAGAGGGACTAGCGGGGGGCTTAGCACAGATACGCAGTATTTT. V gene TRBV7-3 combines with J gene TRBJ2-3; TRBD2 matches at 15 bases. Germline loops: CDR1 SGHTA, CDR2 FQGTGA. With 1 base clipped from V and 0 bases from J, the junction kept 5 bases outside the gene matches. The CDR3 sequence is 19 residues long.